This is a list of T cell receptor beta chains from one sample in a study of cytomegalovirus exposure and HLA in healthy donors. Clones were read by immunoSEQ multiplex PCR, and TCRdb kept only the in-frame ones, dropping some. The sample includes 150,000 to 200,000 clones, around nine tenths seen only once; the top ten take roughly 6.6%. Sequencing was performed on PBMCs. All receptors come from a man aged 25-40 years in good health and CMV-seropositive. CDR3s include the opening cysteine and the closing phenylalanine or tryptophan. A D gene is named only where the DNA matches it firmly. Where a row states a size, it is once, few, many or the class of an expanded clone; other rows omit it.

D | size | length | J | V | DNA | CDR3
TRBD1 | once | 12 | TRBJ1-1 | TRBV7-8 | TGTGCCAGCAGCATCGACAGGGGAAGAGCTTTCTTT | CASSIDRGRAFF
. | . | 15 | TRBJ1-3 | TRBV7-2 | TGTGCCAGCACCCAGCTATCCGGGGTTGGAAACACCATATATTTT | CASTQLSGVGNTIYF
. | . | 16 | TRBJ1-4 | TRBV4-1 | TGCGCCAGCAGCCACACGCAGGGGTTAGCTAATGAAAAACTGTTTTTT | CASSHTQGLANEKLFF
. | . | 14 | TRBJ2-1 | TRBV6-5 | TGTGCCAGCAGTCCAAATGCGGGGTACAATGAGCAGTTCTTC | CASSPNAGYNEQFF
. | once | 15 | TRBJ1-1 | TRBV30 | TGTGCCTGGAGTCCACACCCGACAGGCTACACTGAAGCTTTCTTT | CAWSPHPTGYTEAFF
. | few | 14 | TRBJ2-7 | TRBV7-9 | TGTGCCAGCAGCTTAGCGCCAGGGGCCTACGAGCAGTACTTC | CASSLAPGAYEQYF
TRBD2 | . | 17 | TRBJ2-5 | TRBV27 | TGTGCCAGTTACGGGTCTCACCTAGCGGGAGGGATGGAGACCCAGTACTTC | CASYGSHLAGGMETQYF
. | . | 17 | TRBJ2-1 | TRBV9 | TGTGCCAGCAGCGTAGCTGGAGGGCCCAAATTATACAATGAGCAGTTCTTC | CASSVAGGPKLYNEQFF
TRBD2 | few | 15 | TRBJ2-1 | TRBV7-9 | TGTGCCAGCAGCTTCGGGACTAGCTCTCACAATGAGCAGTTCTTC | CASSFGTSSHNEQFF
TRBD1 | . | 13 | TRBJ2-2 | TRBV2 | TGTGCCAGCTTCCGACAGGGGACCGGGGAGCTGTTTTTT | CASFRQGTGELFF
TRBD2 | . | 16 | TRBJ2-3 | TRBV10-3 | TGTGCCATCAGTGGGGAGGGCCTACTGAACACAGATACGCAGTATTTT | CAISGEGLLNTDTQYF
TRBD1 | . | 16 | TRBJ1-2 | TRBV9 | TGTGCCAGCAGCGGCATTTCAGGGGGCGGAGGGTATGGCTACACCTTC | CASSGISGGGGYGYTF
. | . | 13 | TRBJ2-7 | TRBV9 | TGTGCCAGCAGCGTAGCTGATACCTACGAGCAGTACTTC | CASSVADTYEQYF
. | once | 10 | TRBJ2-1 | TRBV29-1 | TGCAGCGTTGATCTCGGTGAGCAGTTCTTC | CSVDLGEQFF
TRBD2 | . | 17 | TRBJ2-3 | TRBV9 | TGTGCCAGCAGCGCAAAACTACTAGCGGAGCTCACAGATACGCAGTATTTT | CASSAKLLAELTDTQYF
. | . | 11 | TRBJ2-5 | TRBV6-1 | TGTGCCAGCAAGCGGGTAGAGACCCAGTACTTC | CASKRVETQYF
. | . | 15 | TRBJ1-1 | TRBV6-5 | TGTGCCAGCAGTTACTCGAAGGCATTTCGCACTGAAGCTTTCTTT | CASSYSKAFRTEAFF
. | . | 9 | TRBJ2-1 | TRBV20-1 | TGCAGTGCTAGGGGTGAGCAGTTCTTC | CSARGEQFF
TRBD1 | . | 14 | TRBJ2-5 | TRBV9 | TGTGCCAGCAGCGCCCTCTCACAGGGGGAGACCCAGTACTTC | CASSALSQGETQYF
. | . | 12 | TRBJ1-1 | TRBV15 | TGTGCCACCAGCTCCCGGGCGCAAGAAGCTTTCTTT | CATSSRAQEAFF
TRBD2 | . | 16 | TRBJ2-7 | TRBV14 | TGTGCCAGCAGCCAAGACGGGACTAGCGGATCCTACGAGCAGTACTTC | CASSQDGTSGSYEQYF
TRBD2 | once | 14 | TRBJ2-5 | TRBV7-7 | TGTGCCAGCAGCCCAACTAGCGGGGGGGAGACCCAGTACTTC | CASSPTSGGETQYF
. | . | 14 | TRBJ1-5 | TRBV25-1 | TGTGCCAGCAGTGAAACGCTTGGGAATCAGCCCCAGCATTTT | CASSETLGNQPQHF